This T cell receptor beta chain was identified in a study of CD4+ T cells in melanoma (dated by TCRdb to between 2020 and 2023). About the full investigation: The study investigated neoantigen-specific CD4+ T cells in human melanoma.

Study-wide conclusions, independent of this receptor: Diverse differentiation states were reported to be shown by neoantigen-specific CD4+ T cells in melanoma. Neoantigen-specific CD4+ T cells were reported to be correlated with the function of CD8+ T cells, macrophages and B cells.

Donors were patients with melanoma. Comment on this clone: Its antigen target is currently unknown. No much larger clone is present one base from it, and per-base qualities are unavailable.

Library preparation employed the immunoSEQ multiplex PCR assay. What TCRdb holds here is the immuneACCESS table cut down to in-frame rearrangements. Part of the clones is not present; checked against another copy, under half of the missing clones reflect an unresolved V gene, and the others are unexplained. The sample table contains some 120,000 clones; only one count was recorded for about nine tenths of them. The top ten hold about 3.3% of the sample. The sequencing input was peripheral blood. This receptor was identified in a human donor with melanoma.

The CDR3 loop reads CSAGNRDFYGYTF. The DNA sequence is as follows: TGCAGCGCAGGAAACAGGGACTTCTATGGCTACACCTTC. This chain joins TRBV29-1 to TRBJ1-2, with a tentative D gene TRBD1 over 6 matching bases. CDR3 length: 13 amino acids, cysteine to phenylalanine. The retained sequence is limited to the CDR3, 39 bases, with the frame set at the first base. Trimming takes 7 bases from V and 4 bases from J, and the germline ends sit 16 bases apart. Per the germline V gene, SQVTM is the CDR1 and ANQGSEA is the CDR2. The CDR3, completed at both ends by the reference TRBV29-1 and TRBJ1-2 genes, gives the full variable domain SAVISQKPSRDICQRGTSLTIQCQVDSQVTMMFWYRQQPGQSLTLIATANQGSEATYESGFVIDKFPISRPNLTFSTLTVSNMSPEDSSIYLCSAGNRDFYGYTFGSGTRLTVV.